The 8 T cell receptor beta chains in this list originate from one sample, sequenced in a study of blood T cell repertoires in COVID-19. Profiled with immunoSEQ multiplex PCR; TCRdb holds only in-frame clones, not every one. This sample has some 150,000 clones, with more than 80% found just once. The material sequenced was peripheral blood. The receptor set was obtained from a human donor in a cohort sampled during active COVID-19.

The rearrangement links TRBV10-1 to TRBJ1-6, with 8 positions matching TRBD1. This CDR3 contains 16 residues. Germline V gives CDR1 WNHNN, CDR2 SYGVQD (reference sequence). Losses at the gene ends were 6 bases for V and 5 bases for J; bases not matched to a gene: 9. CDR3 sequence reads: CASSALWTGHNSPLHF. DNA of the CDR3: TGCGCCAGCAGCGCCCTTTGGACAGGGCATAATTCACCCCTCCACTTT.

V is TRBV30 and J is TRBJ1-1, with 8 bases fitting TRBD1. This CDR3 is 12 amino acids long. The trim removed 5 bases at V and 2 bases at J, leaving 1 base unmatched. The germline CDR1 and CDR2 sequences are GTSNPN and SVGIG (reference sequence). The CDR3 region is CAWDRGNTEAFF. In DNA form, the CDR3 reads TGTGCCTGGGACAGGGGCAACACTGAAGCTTTCTTT.

This chain links TRBV7-2 with TRBJ2-7; 16 nucleotides line up with TRBD2. The trim removed 3 bases at V and 5 bases at J, leaving 7 bases unmatched. Germline V gives CDR1 SGHTA, CDR2 FQGNSA. The CDR3 covers 17 residues. CDR3 residues: CASSFRGTSGGADEQYF. In DNA, the CDR3 is TGTGCCAGCAGCTTTAGAGGGACTAGCGGGGGGGCCGACGAGCAGTACTTC. Full variable domain (outside the CDR3, taken from reference TRBV7-2 and TRBJ2-7): GAGVSQSPSNKVTEKGKDVELRCDPISGHTALYWYRQSLGQGLEFLIYFQGNSAPDKSGLPSDRFSAERTGGSVSTLTIQRTQQEDSAVYLCASSFRGTSGGADEQYFGPGTRLTVT.

This clone was seen a handful of times. This chain links TRBV2 with TRBJ1-6; D is undetermined. CDR3 length: 14 residues. From germline, CDR1 is SNHLY and CDR2 FYNNEI. The germline V and J ends were trimmed by 3 bases and 9 bases, with 12 bases remaining between them. The CDR3, as DNA: TGTGCCAGCAGTGAGACCCGGGGTGGTTCACCCCTCCACTTT. Amino acids: CASSETRGGSPLHF.

The chain is built from TRBV7-9 and TRBJ1-1, with TRBD1 matching over 7 bases. J lost 2 bases, V lost 1 base, and 13 bases had no gene match. This CDR3 is 18 amino acids long. The germline V gene has CDR1 SEHNR and CDR2 FQNEAQ (reference sequence). CDR3 sequence: CASSLDGRGLPHNTEAFF. Written as DNA, the CDR3 is TGTGCCAGCAGCTTAGATGGAAGGGGGCTACCCCATAACACTGAAGCTTTCTTT.

This rearrangement joins TRBV10-3 to TRBJ1-6, with unresolved D. Trimming shortened V by 0 bases and J by 9 bases, and 6 bases separated the two germline ends. The CDR3 covers 13 residues. Germline CDR1 reads ENHRY; CDR2 reads SYGVKD. In DNA, the CDR3 is TGTGCCATCAGTGAGTCGGAGGTTTCACCCCTCCACTTT. Amino acid sequence: CAISESEVSPLHF.

CDR3 loop: CASSLQRHTEAFF. CDR3 bases: TGTGCCAGCAGTTTACAGAGGCACACTGAAGCTTTCTTT. V usage is TRBV12-3 or TRBV12-4 and J usage is TRBJ1-1; D ambiguous. Trimming pared 2 bases from V and 3 bases from J, leaving 7 bases between. The CDR3 is made up of 13 amino acids.

The chain uses TRBV19 and TRBJ1-1, with a possible D match to TRBD1 (5 bases). Germline CDR1 is LNHDA and CDR2 is SQIVND (reference sequence). The CDR3 is made up of 13 amino acids. Between the trimmed V and J ends, which lost 3 bases and 5 bases, there was a span of 10 bases. CDR3 in amino acids: CASSIRGDTEAFF. In DNA, the CDR3 is TGTGCCAGTAGTATTCGGGGGGATACTGAAGCTTTCTTT.